This T cell receptor (beta chain) was sequenced for a study of CD8 T cells in ankylosing spondylitis. Overall study findings and caveats: Eight or nine highly homologous variants formed a TCR beta motif that appeared characteristic of ankylosing spondylitis blood.

Trimming shortened V by 1 base and J by 6 bases, and 2 bases separated the two germline ends. CDR3 length: 11 amino acids. Germline V gene lookup returns CDR1 LGHDT and CDR2 YNNKEL (reference sequence). This clonotype was seen many times. The antigen is unknown. Each CDR3 protein gets one entry after TCRdb re-called the 5' RACE reads with MiXCR. The table includes more than 300,000 distinct CDR3 sequences, approximately 8% detected once. The V and J genes are TRBV3-1 and TRBJ2-3; D is ambiguous. The clonotype originates from a male donor with ankylosing spondylitis. The specimen was blood, either unsorted or a sorted T cell fraction (not recorded which). The CDR3 sequence: CASSQADTQYF. Here the CDR3 DNA reads TGTGCCAGCAGCCAAGCGGATACGCAGTATTTT.